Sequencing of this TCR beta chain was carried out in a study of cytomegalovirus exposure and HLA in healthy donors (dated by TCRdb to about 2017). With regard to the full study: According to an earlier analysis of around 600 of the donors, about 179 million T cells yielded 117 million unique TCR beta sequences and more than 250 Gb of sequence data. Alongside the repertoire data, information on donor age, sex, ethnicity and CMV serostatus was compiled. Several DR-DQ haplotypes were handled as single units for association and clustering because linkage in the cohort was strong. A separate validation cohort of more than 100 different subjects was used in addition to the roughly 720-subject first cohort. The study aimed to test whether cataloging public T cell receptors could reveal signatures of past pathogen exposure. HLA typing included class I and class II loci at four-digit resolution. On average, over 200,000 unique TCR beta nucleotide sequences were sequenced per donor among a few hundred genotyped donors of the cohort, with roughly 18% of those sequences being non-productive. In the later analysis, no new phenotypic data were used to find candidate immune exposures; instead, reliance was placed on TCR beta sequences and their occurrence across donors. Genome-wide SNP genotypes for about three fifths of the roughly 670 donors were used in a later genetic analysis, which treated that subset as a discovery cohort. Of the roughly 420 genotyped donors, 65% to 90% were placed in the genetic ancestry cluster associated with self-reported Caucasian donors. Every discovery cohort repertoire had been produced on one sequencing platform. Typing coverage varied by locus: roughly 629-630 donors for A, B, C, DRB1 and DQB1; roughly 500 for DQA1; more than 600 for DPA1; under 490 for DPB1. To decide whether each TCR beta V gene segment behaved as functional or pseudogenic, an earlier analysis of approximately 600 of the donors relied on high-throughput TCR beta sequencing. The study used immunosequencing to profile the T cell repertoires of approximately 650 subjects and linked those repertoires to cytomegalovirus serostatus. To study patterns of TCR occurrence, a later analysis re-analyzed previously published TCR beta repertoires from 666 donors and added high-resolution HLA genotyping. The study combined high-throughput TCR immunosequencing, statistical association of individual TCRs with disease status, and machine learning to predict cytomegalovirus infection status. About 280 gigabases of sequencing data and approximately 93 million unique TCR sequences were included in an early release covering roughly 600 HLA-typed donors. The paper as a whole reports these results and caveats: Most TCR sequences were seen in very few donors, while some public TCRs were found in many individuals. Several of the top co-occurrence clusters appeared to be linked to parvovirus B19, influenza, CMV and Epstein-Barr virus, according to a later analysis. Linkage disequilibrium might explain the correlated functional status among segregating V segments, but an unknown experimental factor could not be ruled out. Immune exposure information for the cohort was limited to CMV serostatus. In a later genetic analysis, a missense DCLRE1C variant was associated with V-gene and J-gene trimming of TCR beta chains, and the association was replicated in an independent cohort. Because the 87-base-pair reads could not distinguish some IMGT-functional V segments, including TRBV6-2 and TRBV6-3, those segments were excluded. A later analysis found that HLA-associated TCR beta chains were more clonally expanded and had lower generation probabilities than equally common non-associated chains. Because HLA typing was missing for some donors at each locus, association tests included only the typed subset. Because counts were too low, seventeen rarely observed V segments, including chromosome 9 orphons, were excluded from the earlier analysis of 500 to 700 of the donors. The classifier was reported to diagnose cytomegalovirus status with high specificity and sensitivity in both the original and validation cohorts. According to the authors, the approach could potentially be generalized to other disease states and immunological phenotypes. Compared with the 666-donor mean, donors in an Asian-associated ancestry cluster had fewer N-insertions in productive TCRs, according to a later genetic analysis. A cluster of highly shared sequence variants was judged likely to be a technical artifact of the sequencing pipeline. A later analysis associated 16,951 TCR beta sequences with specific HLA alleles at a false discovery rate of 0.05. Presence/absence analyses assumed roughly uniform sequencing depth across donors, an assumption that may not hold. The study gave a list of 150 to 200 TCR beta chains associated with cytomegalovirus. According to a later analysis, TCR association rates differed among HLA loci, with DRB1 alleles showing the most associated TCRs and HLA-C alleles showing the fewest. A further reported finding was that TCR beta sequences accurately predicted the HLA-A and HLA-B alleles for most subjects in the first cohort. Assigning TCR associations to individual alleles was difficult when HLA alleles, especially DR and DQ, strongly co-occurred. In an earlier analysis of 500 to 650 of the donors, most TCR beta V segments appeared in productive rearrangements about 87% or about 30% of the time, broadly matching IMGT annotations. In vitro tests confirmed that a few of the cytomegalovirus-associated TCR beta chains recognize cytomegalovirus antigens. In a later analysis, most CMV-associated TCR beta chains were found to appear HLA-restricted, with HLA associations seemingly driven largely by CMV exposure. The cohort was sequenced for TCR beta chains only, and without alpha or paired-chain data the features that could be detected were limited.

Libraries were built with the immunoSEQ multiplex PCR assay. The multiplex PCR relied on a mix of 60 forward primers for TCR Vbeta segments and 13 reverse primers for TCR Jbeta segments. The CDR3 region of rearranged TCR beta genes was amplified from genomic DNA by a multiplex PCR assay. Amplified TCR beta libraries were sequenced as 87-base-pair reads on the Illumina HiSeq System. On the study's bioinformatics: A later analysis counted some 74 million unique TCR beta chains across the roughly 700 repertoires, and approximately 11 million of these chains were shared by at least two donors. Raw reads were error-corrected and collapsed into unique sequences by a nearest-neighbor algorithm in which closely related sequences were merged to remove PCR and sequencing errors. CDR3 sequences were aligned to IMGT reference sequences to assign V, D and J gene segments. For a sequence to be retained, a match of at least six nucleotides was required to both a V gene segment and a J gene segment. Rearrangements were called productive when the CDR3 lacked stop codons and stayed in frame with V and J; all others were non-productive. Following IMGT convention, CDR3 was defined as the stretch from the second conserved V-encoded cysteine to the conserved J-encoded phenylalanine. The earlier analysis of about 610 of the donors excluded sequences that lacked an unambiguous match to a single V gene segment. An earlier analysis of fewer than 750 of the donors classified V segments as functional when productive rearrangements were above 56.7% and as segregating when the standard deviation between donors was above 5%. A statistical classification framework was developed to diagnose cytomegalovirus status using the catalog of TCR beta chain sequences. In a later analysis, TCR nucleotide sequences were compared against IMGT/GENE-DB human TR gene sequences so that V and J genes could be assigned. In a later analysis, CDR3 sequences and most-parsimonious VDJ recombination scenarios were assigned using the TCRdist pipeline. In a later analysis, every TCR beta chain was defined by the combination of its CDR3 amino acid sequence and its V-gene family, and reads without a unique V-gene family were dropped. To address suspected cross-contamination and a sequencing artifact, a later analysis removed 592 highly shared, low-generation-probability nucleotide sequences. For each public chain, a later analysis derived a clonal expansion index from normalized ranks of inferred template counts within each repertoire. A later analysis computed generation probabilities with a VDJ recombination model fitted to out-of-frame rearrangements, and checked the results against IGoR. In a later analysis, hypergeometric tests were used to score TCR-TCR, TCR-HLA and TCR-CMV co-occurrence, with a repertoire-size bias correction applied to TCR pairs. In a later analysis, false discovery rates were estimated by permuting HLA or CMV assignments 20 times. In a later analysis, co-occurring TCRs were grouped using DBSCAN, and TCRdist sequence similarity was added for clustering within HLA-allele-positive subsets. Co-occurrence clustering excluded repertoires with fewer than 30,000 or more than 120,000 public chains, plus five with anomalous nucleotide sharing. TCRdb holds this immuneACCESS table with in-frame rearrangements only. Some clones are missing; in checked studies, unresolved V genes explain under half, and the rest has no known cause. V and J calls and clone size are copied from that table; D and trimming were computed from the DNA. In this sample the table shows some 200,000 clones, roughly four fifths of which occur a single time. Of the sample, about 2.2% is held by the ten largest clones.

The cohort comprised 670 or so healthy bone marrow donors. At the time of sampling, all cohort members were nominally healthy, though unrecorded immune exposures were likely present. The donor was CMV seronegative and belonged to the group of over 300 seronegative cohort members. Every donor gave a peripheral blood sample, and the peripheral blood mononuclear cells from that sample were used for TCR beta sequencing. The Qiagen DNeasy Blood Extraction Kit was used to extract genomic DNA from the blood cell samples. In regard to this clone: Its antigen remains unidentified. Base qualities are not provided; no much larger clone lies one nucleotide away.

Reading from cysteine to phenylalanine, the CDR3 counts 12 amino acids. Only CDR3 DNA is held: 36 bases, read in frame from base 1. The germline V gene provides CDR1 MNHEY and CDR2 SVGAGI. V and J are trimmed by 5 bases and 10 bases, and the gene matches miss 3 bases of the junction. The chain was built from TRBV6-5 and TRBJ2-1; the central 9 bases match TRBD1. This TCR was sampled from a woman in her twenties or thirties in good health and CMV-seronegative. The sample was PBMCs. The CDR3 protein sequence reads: CASSPGTGEQFF. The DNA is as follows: TGTGCCAGCAGTCCGGGGACAGGGGAGCAGTTCTTC.